The TCR beta chain under discussion was sequenced for a study of OX40 agonist ivuxolimab in advanced cancers. As for the study in general: Patients assigned to dose escalation were diagnosed with hepatocellular carcinoma, melanoma, renal cell or head and neck cancer.

Assay used: immunoSEQ multiplex PCR; TCRdb lists only in-frame clones, some missing. The table shows about 46,000 clones, with more than 80% occurring only once. The V gene's germline CDR1 is PRHDT and CDR2 FYEKMQ (reference sequence). Deletions cut 5 bases from V and 5 bases from J, with 6 bases between. CDR3 length: 11 residues. Systemic immunosuppression or a history of autoimmune disease excluded patients. Study outcomes and limitations: At 0.1-3.0 mg/kg, partial responders had clonal expansion among the lowest observed.

With regard to this clone: Antigen: not known.

The sample consisted of CD4+ or CD8+ T cells sorted from blood, taken in a trial of the OX40 agonist ivuxolimab. This clonotype was obtained from an adult with an advanced solid tumor such as melanoma, head and neck, liver or kidney cancer. The gene calls are TRBV13 and TRBJ1-1, with no clear D. Here the CDR3 reads CASSTQTEAFF. The CDR3 DNA follows: TGTGCCAGCAGCACGCAAACTGAAGCTTTCTTT.